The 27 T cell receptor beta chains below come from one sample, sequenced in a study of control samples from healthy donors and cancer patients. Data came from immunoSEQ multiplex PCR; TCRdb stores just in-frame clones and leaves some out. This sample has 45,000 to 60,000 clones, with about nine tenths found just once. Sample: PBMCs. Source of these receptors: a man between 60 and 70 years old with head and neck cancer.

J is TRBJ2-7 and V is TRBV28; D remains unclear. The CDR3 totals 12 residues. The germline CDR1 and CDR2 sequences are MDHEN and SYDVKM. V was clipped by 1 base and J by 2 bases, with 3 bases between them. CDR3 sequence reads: CASSLYTYEQYF. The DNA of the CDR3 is TGTGCCAGCAGTTTATACACCTACGAGCAGTACTTC.

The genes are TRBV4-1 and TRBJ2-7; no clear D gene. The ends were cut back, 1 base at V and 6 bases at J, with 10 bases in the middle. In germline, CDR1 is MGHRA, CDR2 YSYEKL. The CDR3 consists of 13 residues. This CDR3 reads CASSQGPRTEQYF. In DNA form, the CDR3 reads TGCGCCAGCAGCCAAGGGCCCCGGACCGAGCAGTACTTC.

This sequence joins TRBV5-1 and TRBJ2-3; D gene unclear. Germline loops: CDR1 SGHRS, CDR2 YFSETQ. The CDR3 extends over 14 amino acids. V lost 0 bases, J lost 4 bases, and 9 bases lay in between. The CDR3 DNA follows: TGCGCCAGCAGCTTGGGTGGGGTGGCAGATACGCAGTATTTT. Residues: CASSLGGVADTQYF.

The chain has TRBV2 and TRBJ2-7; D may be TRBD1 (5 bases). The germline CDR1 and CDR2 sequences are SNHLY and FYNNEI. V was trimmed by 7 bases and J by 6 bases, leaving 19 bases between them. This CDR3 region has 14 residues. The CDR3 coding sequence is TGTGCCAGCACCCAGGTTAAGGGGTCGGGCGAGCAGTACTTC. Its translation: CASTQVKGSGEQYF.

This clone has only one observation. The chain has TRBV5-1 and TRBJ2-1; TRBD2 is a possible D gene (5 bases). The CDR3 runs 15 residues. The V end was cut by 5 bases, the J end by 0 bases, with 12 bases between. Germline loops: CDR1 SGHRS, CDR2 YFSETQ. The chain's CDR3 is CASSSDWSSYNEQFF. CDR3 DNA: TGCGCCAGCAGTTCGGACTGGAGCTCCTACAATGAGCAGTTCTTC.

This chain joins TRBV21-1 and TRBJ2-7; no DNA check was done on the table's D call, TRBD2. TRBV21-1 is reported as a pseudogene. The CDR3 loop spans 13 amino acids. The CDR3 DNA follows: TGTGCCAGCACCGGGAGGGGACCCTACGAGCAGTACTTC. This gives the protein CASTGRGPYEQYF.

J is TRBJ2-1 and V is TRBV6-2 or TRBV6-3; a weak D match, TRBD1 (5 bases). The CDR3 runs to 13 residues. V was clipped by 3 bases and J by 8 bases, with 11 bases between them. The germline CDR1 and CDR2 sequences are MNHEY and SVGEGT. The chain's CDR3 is CASSYRQGHEQFF. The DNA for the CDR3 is TGTGCCAGCAGTTATCGGCAGGGTCATGAGCAGTTCTTC.

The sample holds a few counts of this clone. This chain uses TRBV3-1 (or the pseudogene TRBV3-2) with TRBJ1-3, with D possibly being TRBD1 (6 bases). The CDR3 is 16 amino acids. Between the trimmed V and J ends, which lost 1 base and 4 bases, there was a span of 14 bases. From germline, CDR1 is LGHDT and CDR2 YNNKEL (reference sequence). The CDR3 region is CASSQVFRGSGNTIYF. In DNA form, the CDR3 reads TGTGCCAGCAGCCAAGTTTTCAGGGGCTCCGGAAACACCATATATTTT.

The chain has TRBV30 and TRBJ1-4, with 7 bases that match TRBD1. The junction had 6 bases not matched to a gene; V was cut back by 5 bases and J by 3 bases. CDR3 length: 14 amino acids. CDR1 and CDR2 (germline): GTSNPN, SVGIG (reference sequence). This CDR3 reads CAWGRGQSNEKLFF. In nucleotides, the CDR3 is TGTGCCTGGGGAAGGGGACAGTCTAATGAAAAACTGTTTTTT.

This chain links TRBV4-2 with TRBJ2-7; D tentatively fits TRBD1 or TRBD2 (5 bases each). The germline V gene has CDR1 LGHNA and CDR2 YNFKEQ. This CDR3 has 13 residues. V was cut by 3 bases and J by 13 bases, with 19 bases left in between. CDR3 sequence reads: CASSQGPRDVVYF. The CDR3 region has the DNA TGTGCCAGCAGCCAGGGTCCTCGGGACGTTGTATACTTC.

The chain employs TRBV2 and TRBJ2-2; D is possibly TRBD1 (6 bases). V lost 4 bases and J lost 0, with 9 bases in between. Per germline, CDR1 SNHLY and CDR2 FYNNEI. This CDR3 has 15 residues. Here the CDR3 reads CASSVGTPNTGELFF. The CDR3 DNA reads TGTGCCAGCAGTGTCGGGACACCGAACACCGGGGAGCTGTTTTTT.

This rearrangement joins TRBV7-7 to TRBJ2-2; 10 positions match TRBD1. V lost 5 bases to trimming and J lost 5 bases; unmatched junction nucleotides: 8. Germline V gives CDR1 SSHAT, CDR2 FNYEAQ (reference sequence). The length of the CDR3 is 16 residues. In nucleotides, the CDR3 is TGTGCCAGCAGCCCACGGACAGGGGGTGGTACCGGGGAGCTGTTTTTT. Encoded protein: CASSPRTGGGTGELFF.

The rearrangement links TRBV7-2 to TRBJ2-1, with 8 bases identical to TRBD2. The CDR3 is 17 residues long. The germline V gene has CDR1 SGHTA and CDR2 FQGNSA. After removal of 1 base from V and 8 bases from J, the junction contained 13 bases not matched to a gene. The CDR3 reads CASSLVGSGLAGYEQFF. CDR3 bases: TGTGCCAGCAGCTTAGTTGGGTCAGGACTAGCCGGATATGAGCAGTTCTTC.

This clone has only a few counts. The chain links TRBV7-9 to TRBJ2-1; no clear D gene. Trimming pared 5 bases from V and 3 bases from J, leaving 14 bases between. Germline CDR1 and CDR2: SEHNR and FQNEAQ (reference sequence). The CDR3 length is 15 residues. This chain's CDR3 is CASSPAVKGYNEQFF. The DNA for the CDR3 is TGTGCCAGCAGCCCCGCCGTGAAGGGCTACAATGAGCAGTTCTTC.

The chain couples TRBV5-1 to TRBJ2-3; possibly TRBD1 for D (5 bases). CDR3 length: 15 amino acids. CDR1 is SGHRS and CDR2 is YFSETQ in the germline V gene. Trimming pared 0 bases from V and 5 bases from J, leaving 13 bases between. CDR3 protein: CASSLAPGPRDTQYF. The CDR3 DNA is TGCGCCAGCAGCTTGGCTCCAGGGCCGCGAGATACGCAGTATTTT.

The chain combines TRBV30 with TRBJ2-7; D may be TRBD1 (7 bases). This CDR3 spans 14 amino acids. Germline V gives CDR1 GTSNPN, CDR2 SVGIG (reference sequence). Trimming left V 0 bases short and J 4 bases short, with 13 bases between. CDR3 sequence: CAWSVSQGGYEQYF. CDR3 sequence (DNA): TGTGCCTGGAGTGTATCCCAGGGGGGTTACGAGCAGTACTTC.

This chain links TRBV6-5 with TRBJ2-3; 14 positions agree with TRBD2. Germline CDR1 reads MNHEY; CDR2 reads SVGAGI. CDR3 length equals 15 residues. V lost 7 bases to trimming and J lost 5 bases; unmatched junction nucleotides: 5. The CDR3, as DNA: TGTGCCAGCAATACAGGACTAGCGGGAGGAGATACGCAGTATTTT. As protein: CASNTGLAGGDTQYF.

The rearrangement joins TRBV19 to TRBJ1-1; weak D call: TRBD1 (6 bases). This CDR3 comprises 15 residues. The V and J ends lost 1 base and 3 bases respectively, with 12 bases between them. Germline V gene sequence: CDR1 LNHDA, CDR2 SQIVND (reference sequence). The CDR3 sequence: CASSIAGGRDTEAFF. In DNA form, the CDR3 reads TGTGCCAGTAGTATAGCCGGGGGGCGAGACACTGAAGCTTTCTTT.

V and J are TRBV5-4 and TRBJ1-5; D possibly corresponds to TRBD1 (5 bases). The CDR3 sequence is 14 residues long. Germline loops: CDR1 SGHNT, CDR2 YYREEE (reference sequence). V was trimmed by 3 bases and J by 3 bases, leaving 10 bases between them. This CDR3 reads CASSSGLHNQPQHF. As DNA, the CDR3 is TGTGCCAGCAGCTCGGGACTGCACAATCAGCCCCAGCATTTT. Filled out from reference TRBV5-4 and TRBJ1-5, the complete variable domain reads ETGVTQSPTHLIKTRGQQVTLRCSSQSGHNTVSWYQQALGQGPQFIFQYYREEENGRGNFPPRFSGLQFPNYSSELNVNALELDDSALYLCASSSGLHNQPQHFGDGTRLSIL.

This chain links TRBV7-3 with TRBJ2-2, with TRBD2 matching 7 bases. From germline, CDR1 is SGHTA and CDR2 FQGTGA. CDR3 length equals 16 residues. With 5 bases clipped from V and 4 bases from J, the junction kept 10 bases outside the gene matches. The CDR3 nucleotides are TGTGCCAGCAGCCACTCGGGGGGTGCCCTCACCGGGGAGCTGTTTTTT. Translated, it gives CASSHSGGALTGELFF.

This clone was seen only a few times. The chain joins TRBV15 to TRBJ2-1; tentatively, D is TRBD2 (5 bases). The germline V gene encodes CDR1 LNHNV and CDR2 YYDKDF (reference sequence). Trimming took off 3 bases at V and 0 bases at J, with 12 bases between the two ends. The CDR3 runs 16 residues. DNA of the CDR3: TGTGCCACCAGCAGCTGGACTCTAAGCTCCTACAATGAGCAGTTCTTC. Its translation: CATSSWTLSSYNEQFF.

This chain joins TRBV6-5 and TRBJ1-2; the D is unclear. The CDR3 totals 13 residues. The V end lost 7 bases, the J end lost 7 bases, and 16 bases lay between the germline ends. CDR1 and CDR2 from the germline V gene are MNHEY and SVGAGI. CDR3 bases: TGTGCCAGCACCCCCCGCAGGATTAGTGGCTACACCTTC. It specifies CASTPRRISGYTF.

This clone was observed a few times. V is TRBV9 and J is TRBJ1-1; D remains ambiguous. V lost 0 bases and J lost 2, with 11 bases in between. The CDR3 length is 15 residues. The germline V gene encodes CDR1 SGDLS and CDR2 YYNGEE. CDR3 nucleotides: TGTGCCAGCAGCGTAGTTCCAGATAAAAACACTGAAGCTTTCTTT. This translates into CASSVVPDKNTEAFF.

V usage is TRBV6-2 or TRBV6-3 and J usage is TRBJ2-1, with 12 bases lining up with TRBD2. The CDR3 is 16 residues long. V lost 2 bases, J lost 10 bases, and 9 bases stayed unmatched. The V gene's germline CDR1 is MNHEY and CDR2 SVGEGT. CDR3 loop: CASSYNRLAGVLEQFF. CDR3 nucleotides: TGTGCCAGCAGTTACAATAGACTAGCGGGAGTTTTAGAGCAGTTCTTC.

Written as DNA, the CDR3 is TGTGCCAGCCACAGACAGGGGGCAAGTGGCTACACCTTC. This encodes CASHRQGASGYTF. V is TRBV28 and J is TRBJ1-2; 10 nucleotides agree with TRBD1. Germline V gene lookup returns CDR1 MDHEN and CDR2 SYDVKM. CDR3 length equals 13 residues. V was pared by 8 bases and J by 7 bases, with 7 bases of the junction left unmatched.

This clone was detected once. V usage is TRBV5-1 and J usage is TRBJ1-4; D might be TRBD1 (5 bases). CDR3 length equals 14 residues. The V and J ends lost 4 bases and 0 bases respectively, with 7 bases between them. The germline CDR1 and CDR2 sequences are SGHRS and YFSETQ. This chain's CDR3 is CASSMGPTNEKLFF. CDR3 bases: TGCGCCAGCAGCATGGGACCAACTAATGAAAAACTGTTTTTT.

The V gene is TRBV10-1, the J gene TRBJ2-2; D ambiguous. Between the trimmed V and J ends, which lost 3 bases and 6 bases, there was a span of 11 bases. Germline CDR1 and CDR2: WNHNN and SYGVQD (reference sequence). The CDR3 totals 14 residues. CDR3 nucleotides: TGCGCCAGCAGTGATTCTCATATCTCCGGGGAGCTGTTTTTT. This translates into CASSDSHISGELFF.